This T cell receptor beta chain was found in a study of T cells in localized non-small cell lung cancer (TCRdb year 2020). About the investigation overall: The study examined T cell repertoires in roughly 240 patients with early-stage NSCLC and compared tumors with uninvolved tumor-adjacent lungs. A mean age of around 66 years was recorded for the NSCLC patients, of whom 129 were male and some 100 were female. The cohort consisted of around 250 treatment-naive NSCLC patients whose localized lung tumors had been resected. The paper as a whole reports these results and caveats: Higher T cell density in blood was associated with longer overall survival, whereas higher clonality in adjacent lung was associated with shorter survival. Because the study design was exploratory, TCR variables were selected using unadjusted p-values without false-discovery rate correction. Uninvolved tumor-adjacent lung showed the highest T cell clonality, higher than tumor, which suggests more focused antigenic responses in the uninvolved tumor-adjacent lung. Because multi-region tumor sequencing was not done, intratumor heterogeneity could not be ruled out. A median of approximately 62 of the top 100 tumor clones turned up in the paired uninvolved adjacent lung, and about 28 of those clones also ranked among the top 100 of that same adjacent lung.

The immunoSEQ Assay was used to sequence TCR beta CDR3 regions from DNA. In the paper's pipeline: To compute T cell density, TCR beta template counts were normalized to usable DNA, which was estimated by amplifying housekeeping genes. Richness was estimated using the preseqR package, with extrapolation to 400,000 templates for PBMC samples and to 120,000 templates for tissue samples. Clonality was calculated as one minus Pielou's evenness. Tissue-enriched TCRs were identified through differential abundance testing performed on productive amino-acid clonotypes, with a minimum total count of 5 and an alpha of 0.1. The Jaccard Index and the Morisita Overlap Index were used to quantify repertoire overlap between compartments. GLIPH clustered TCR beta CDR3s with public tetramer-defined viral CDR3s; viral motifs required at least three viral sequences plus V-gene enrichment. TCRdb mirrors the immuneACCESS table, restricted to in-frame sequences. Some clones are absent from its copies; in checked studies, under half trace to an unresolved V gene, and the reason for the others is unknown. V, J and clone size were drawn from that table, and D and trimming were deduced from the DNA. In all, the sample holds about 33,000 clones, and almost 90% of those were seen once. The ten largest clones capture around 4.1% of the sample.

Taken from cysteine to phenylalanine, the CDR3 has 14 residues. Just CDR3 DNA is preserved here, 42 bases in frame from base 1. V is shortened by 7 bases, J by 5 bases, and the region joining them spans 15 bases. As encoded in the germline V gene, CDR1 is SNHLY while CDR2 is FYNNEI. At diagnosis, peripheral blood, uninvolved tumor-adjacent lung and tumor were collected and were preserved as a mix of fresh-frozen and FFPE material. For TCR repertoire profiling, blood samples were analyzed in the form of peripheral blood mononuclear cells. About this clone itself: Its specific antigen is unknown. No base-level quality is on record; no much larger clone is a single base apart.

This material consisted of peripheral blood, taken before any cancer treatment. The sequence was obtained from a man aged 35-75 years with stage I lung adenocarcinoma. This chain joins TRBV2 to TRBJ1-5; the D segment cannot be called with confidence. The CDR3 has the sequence CASTDGDSYQPQHF. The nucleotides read TGTGCCAGCACCGACGGCGACTCGTATCAGCCCCAGCATTTT.